This TCR beta chain was found in a study of cytotoxic CD8 clonotypes in ibrutinib-treated CLL. About the study: Response material was collected after a median about 12 months of treatment, range 6 to 36. Study results and caveats: Public clonotypes occurred uncommonly; on treatment, they contracted or remained stable.

TCRdb's copy holds only in-frame clones and misses some; the assay was immunoSEQ multiplex PCR. This table holds 90,000 to 150,000 clones, under 70% found once. This clone has only a few counts. Its cognate antigen is unknown. The receptor's source is a human donor with chronic lymphocytic leukemia. The material was PBMCs, obtained after 24 months of ibrutinib treatment.

Written as DNA, the CDR3 is TGTGCCAGCAGTGGGTCAGGGTGGGGGTCTGAAAAACTGTTTTTT. It yields the protein CASSGSGWGSEKLFF. This sequence joins TRBV25-1 and TRBJ1-4; tentative D call: TRBD1 (5 bases). This CDR3 is built from 15 residues. Trimming removed 4 bases from V and 7 bases from J, with 16 bases in between. Germline V gene lookup returns CDR1 MGHDK and CDR2 SYGVNS.